This record concerns one TCR beta chain sequence. What this receptor recognizes is not known. No much larger clone exists at a distance of one base, and base qualities are not known. The data originate from a study of blood T cell repertoires in COVID-19 (dated by TCRdb to 2018 to 2021). A note on the overall study: The collaborator samples originated in the United States, Italy and Spain and spanned the acute and convalescent phases of COVID-19. The material from the prospective study consisted of cDNA or gDNA derived from T cells, B-cell-depleted T cells, or PBMCs. The dataset comprised deeply sampled blood TCRbeta repertoires from subjects exposed to, actively infected with, or recovered from COVID-19. The repertoires were released in a freely available public database intended as a resource for research on the immune response to SARS-CoV-2. Samples came from the ongoing ImmuneRACE study (first 160 participants) plus 1,254 subjects from 6 global collaborators. The sample metadata nearly always contained a de-identified subject ID, COVID-19 status, age in years and sex. Where available, HLA class I and class II types were obtained from metadata supplied by the sample provider rather than from assay-based typing.

The CDR3 covers 15 residues, taking in both the cysteine and the phenylalanine. Just CDR3 DNA is preserved here, 45 bases in frame from base 1. After removal of 1 base from V and 5 bases from J, the junction retains 7 bases not matched to a gene. The germline V gene (reference sequence) supplies CDR1 PRHDT and CDR2 FYEKMQ. TCRbeta CDR3 regions were amplified from genomic DNA using the immunoSEQ Assay, a bias-controlled multiplex PCR. On the authors' methods: The number of nucleated cells in each sample was estimated by amplification of reference gene primers within the assay. To quantify the absolute abundance of each unique TCRbeta CDR3 rearrangement, sequence reads were collapsed and filtered. For each sample, productive Simpson clonality was calculated as the square root of Simpson's diversity index across productive rearrangements. Sourced from immuneACCESS, this table was stored by TCRdb with only in-frame sequences that have V and J called. A share of the clones is absent; for the studies checked, an unresolved V gene accounts for under half, and the remainder has no known explanation. V and J calls and clone size are copied from that table; D and trimming were computed from the DNA. In this sample the table shows 70,000 to 95,000 clones, around 78% of which occur a single time. The ten largest account for about a third of the sample.

In Seattle, one collaborating source enrolled patients while the infection was active and tracked those patients longitudinally over the course of disease. The collaborating institutions used their own protocols to collect whole blood in K2EDTA tubes. For TCRbeta analysis, collaborator samples were shipped as frozen whole blood, as isolated PBMCs, or as DNA extracted from either sample type. Points the paper makes about the study in general: The quantity of clinical and demographic metadata differed by source and by participant and was supplied without curation.

The sample was peripheral blood. The TCR was taken from a man aged 60-69 years with COVID-19, enrolled during active disease. The chain is made from TRBV13 and TRBJ2-7, with TRBD2 matching 8 junction bases. For the CDR3, the sequence is CASSLEAGGFNEQYF. The nucleotides read TGTGCCAGCAGCTTAGAGGCGGGGGGCTTCAACGAGCAGTACTTC.